This TCR beta chain was captured in a study of cytomegalovirus exposure and HLA in healthy donors. Study-wide findings and caveats: Most observed TCR sequences were rare, whereas some public TCRs were detected in many donors.

CDR3 length: 16 residues. V was clipped by 1 base and J by 4 bases, with 15 bases between them. CDR1 is SEHNR, CDR2 FQNEAQ, per germline (reference sequence). With respect to this clone: Antigen unknown.

The PCR used 60 Vbeta and 13 Jbeta primers. TCRdb's copy holds only in-frame clones and misses some; the assay was immunoSEQ multiplex PCR. The sample records about 110,000 clones, over 75% being singletons. The chain couples TRBV7-9 to TRBJ2-3; the D gene is possibly TRBD2 (6 bases). Sample: PBMCs. This receptor was obtained from a woman aged 40-49 years in good health and CMV-seropositive. CDR3 residues: CASSLGPGLASDTQYF. The CDR3 region has the DNA TGTGCCAGCAGCTTAGGACCGGGACTTGCATCAGATACGCAGTATTTT. The full variable domain, in which reference TRBV7-9 and TRBJ2-3 provide the parts outside the CDR3, is DTGVSQNPRHKITKRGQNVTFRCDPISEHNRLYWYRQTLGQGPEFLTYFQNEAQLEKSRLLSDRFSAERPKGSFSTLEIQRTEQGDSAMYLCASSLGPGLASDTQYFGPGTRLTVL.